This record concerns one T cell receptor (beta chain) sequence. Its antigen is not identified. Amplification used 60 Vbeta primers and 13 Jbeta primers. The repertoire was sequenced with immunoSEQ multiplex PCR; TCRdb's copy has only in-frame clones and lacks some. The data show around 100,000 clones, with 78% seen just once and over 4% held by the top ten. Germline V gives CDR1 SGHRS, CDR2 YFSETQ. The CDR3 sequence is 18 residues long. The V and J ends lost 2 bases and 9 bases, in that order; junction bases with no gene match: 18. The sample belongs to a study of cytomegalovirus exposure and HLA in healthy donors. Study results and caveats: In an earlier analysis, in roughly 600 donors, most V segments appeared productive either ~90% or ~30% of the time. Presence/absence analysis assumed near-uniform sequencing depth across donors.

The source of this sequence is a woman aged 40 to 49 in good health and CMV-seropositive. This sequence joins TRBV5-1 and TRBJ2-1; 9 bases map to TRBD2. The sequencing sample was made of PBMCs. The CDR3 loop reads CASSFGPSAGGPTTEQFF. The DNA of the CDR3 is TGCGCCAGCAGCTTTGGCCCTTCGGCGGGAGGGCCAACCACTGAGCAGTTCTTC.